These 30 T cell receptor beta chains came from one sample sequenced in a study of shared clonotypes between healthy human individuals. The protocol was immunoSEQ multiplex PCR, while the TCRdb copy is restricted to in-frame clones and leaves out a portion. This table has about 690,000 clones, about 90% appearing once. What was sequenced was memory CD8+ T cells from PBMCs. This sample's subset: CD45RO+ cells pooled with CCR7-negative TemRA cells. These receptors originate from a man younger than 35 in good health. Some clones in this sample may be carry-over from other donors' samples.

This chain connects TRBV19 to TRBJ2-7; 10 nucleotides align to TRBD2. Germline V CDR1 and CDR2: LNHDA, SQIVND (reference sequence). The ends lost 6 bases at V and 4 bases at J; junction bases unmatched: 12. The CDR3 runs 16 residues. This CDR3 reads CASSLTSGLAIYEQYF. CDR3 nucleotide sequence: TGTGCCAGTAGCCTGACCTCGGGACTAGCGATATACGAGCAGTACTTC. The variable domain in full, with the rest retrieved from reference TRBV19 and TRBJ2-7, is DGGITQSPKYLFRKEGQNVTLSCEQNLNHDAMYWYRQDPGQGLRLIYYSQIVNDFQKGDIAEGYSVSREKKESFPLTVTSAQKNPTAFYLCASSLTSGLAIYEQYFGPGTRLTVT.

The genes are TRBV11-2 and TRBJ2-7; the match to TRBD2 covers 12 bases. Germline V gives CDR1 SGHAT, CDR2 FQNNGV. The CDR3 length is 15 residues. V gave up 0 bases and J gave up 7 bases; unmatched junction bases: 4. The CDR3 sequence is CASSLELAGGIEQYF. In DNA, the CDR3 is TGTGCCAGCAGCTTAGAACTAGCGGGAGGAATAGAGCAGTACTTC.

This chain uses TRBV6-1 with TRBJ1-1, with D possibly being TRBD1 (5 bases). The CDR3 contains 15 residues. Between the trimmed V and J ends, which lost 2 bases and 3 bases, there was a span of 13 bases. Per germline, CDR1 MNHNS and CDR2 SASEGT. Here the CDR3 reads CASSEPRQLYTEAFF. In nucleotides, the CDR3 is TGTGCCAGCAGTGAACCCCGACAGCTTTACACTGAAGCTTTCTTT.

V usage is TRBV28 and J usage is TRBJ2-1; D is tentatively TRBD1 or TRBD2 (5 bases each). V gave up 6 bases and J gave up 7 bases, with 19 bases separating them. Germline loops: CDR1 MDHEN, CDR2 SYDVKM. CDR3 length equals 15 residues. CDR3 residues: CASRLGTLLSNEQFF. The CDR3 nucleotides read TGTGCCAGCAGACTCGGGACGCTGCTGAGTAATGAGCAGTTCTTC.

The chain carries TRBV5-1 and TRBJ2-1; 10 bases match TRBD1. Trimming cost V 4 bases and J 4 bases; bases outside gene matches: 5. CDR3 length: 15 residues. Germline V CDR1 and CDR2: SGHRS, YFSETQ. CDR3: CASSRDRGPYNEQFF. The CDR3, as DNA: TGCGCCAGCAGCAGGGACAGGGGCCCATACAATGAGCAGTTCTTC.

The V gene is TRBV27, the J gene TRBJ2-7; a weak D match, TRBD2 (5 bases). Trimming left V 5 bases short and J 9 bases short, with 23 bases between. From germline, CDR1 is MNHEY and CDR2 SMNVEV (reference sequence). CDR3 size: 15 residues. CDR3 DNA sequence: TGTGCCAGCAGTACGACGGACGAGGAGGCACATGGGCAGTACTTC. It translates to CASSTTDEEAHGQYF.

Concerning this clone itself: In the same sample, other DNA sequences code for this CDR3. This rearrangement joins TRBV7-9 to TRBJ1-5; D not certain. V was cut by 0 bases and J by 4 bases, with 7 bases left in between. In germline, CDR1 is SEHNR, CDR2 FQNEAQ (reference sequence). The CDR3 has 14 amino acids. The CDR3 DNA sequence: TGTGCCAGCAGCTTAGCGGGAACTAATCAGCCCCAGCATTTT. Encoded protein: CASSLAGTNQPQHF.

Of note for this clone: At the DNA level, this CDR3 is encoded by other sequences in the same sample as well. The J gene is TRBJ2-7, the V gene TRBV9, with TRBD2 matching over 9 bases. The CDR3 length is 14 residues. The germline gives CDR1 SGDLS, CDR2 YYNGEE. V trimming: 0 bases; J trimming: 2 bases; junction bases outside the gene matches: 0. The CDR3 is CASSVGLAAYEQYF. The CDR3, as DNA: TGTGCCAGCAGCGTAGGACTAGCGGCCTACGAGCAGTACTTC. Full variable domain (remainder filled in from reference TRBV9 and TRBJ2-7): DSGVTQTPKHLITATGQRVTLRCSPRSGDLSVYWYQQSLDQGLQFLIQYYNGEERAKGNILERFSAQQFPDLHSELNLSSLELGDSALYFCASSVGLAAYEQYFGPGTRLTVT.

The gene calls are TRBV4-2 and TRBJ2-7; the D is unclear. This CDR3 has 15 residues. V lost 1 base to trimming and J lost 4 bases, with 14 bases between them. CDR1 is LGHNA and CDR2 is YNFKEQ in the germline V gene. CDR3 in DNA: TGTGCCAGCAGCCAAGTGGCGGCCATCGAGTACGAGCAGTACTTC. Translation gives CASSQVAAIEYEQYF.

This clone was seen just once. The same CDR3 can be traced to other DNA sequences in this sample. The chain is built from TRBV5-4 and TRBJ2-7, with D hard to call. V was shortened by 4 bases and J by 2 bases, with 10 bases between the two germline ends. CDR3 size: 13 residues. Germline loops: CDR1 SGHNT, CDR2 YYREEE (reference sequence). The CDR3 DNA sequence: TGTGCCAGCAGCCTCGGACGGGCCTACGAGCAGTACTTC. Protein: CASSLGRAYEQYF.

The chain employs TRBV4-2 and TRBJ1-6; D is possibly TRBD1 (5 bases). V lost 4 bases to trimming and J lost 11 bases, with 9 bases between them. Germline lookup yields CDR1 LGHNA and CDR2 YNFKEQ. There are 12 residues in the CDR3. In DNA, the CDR3 is TGTGCCAGCAGCCTGATAGGGGCACCCCTCCACTTT. It yields the protein CASSLIGAPLHF.

The CDR3 sequence is CASSLVAASYNEQFF. The CDR3 nucleotides are TGTGCCAGCAGTTTAGTTGCAGCCTCCTACAATGAGCAGTTCTTC. The V gene is TRBV27, the J gene TRBJ2-1; the D is unclear. The V gene's germline CDR1 is MNHEY and CDR2 SMNVEV (reference sequence). The CDR3 sequence is 15 residues long. V lost 2 bases and J lost 0, with 8 bases in between.

V is TRBV6-5 and J is TRBJ2-7; TRBD1 is a possible D gene (5 bases). The length of the CDR3 is 14 residues. The V end lost 4 bases, the J end lost 7 bases, and 17 bases lay between the germline ends. Germline CDR1 MNHEY, CDR2 SVGAGI. CDR3 in amino acids: CASSSDNQFLEQYF. The CDR3 coding sequence is TGTGCCAGCAGTTCGGACAATCAGTTTCTAGAGCAGTACTTC.

The chain couples TRBV28 to TRBJ2-1; D unresolved. V dropped 5 bases and J dropped 4 bases, with 12 bases sitting between them. This CDR3 spans 14 amino acids. Germline V lookup: CDR1 MDHEN, CDR2 SYDVKM. CDR3 in amino acids: CASSPPDQYNEQFF. CDR3 sequence (DNA): TGTGCCAGCAGTCCACCGGACCAGTACAATGAGCAGTTCTTC.

The J gene is TRBJ2-7, the V gene TRBV14; TRBD2 is a possible D gene (5 bases). Trimming removed 1 base at V and 7 bases at J, with 11 bases between. Germline CDR1 SGHDN, CDR2 FVKESK. This CDR3 has 13 amino acids. CDR3 sequence: CASSQAGRGEQYF. The CDR3 DNA is TGTGCCAGCAGCCAAGCCGGTCGGGGAGAGCAGTACTTC.

The chain links TRBV10-3 to TRBJ2-1; TRBD1 is a possible D gene (6 bases). The CDR3 extends over 16 amino acids. The germline V gene encodes CDR1 ENHRY and CDR2 SYGVKD. V was trimmed by 2 bases and J by 4 bases, leaving 15 bases between them. The CDR3 is CAISEITGSFYNEQFF. CDR3 nucleotides: TGTGCCATCAGTGAGATAACAGGGTCCTTTTACAATGAGCAGTTCTTC.

The chain links TRBV28 to TRBJ1-3, with D perhaps matching TRBD1 (5 bases). This CDR3 has 15 residues. V was shortened by 4 bases and J by 2 bases, with 12 bases between the two germline ends. The germline gives CDR1 MDHEN, CDR2 SYDVKM. Here the CDR3 reads CASSWGVKPGNTIYF. CDR3 sequence (DNA): TGTGCCAGCAGTTGGGGGGTAAAGCCTGGAAACACCATATATTTT.

The chain carries TRBV5-1 and TRBJ1-2; D unresolved. The CDR3 spans 16 residues. V was clipped by 8 bases and J by 2 bases, with 22 bases between them. The V gene's germline CDR1 is SGHRS and CDR2 YFSETQ. The CDR3 sequence is CARVRRPSYSNYGYTF. The CDR3 DNA reads TGCGCCAGAGTACGGAGGCCCAGCTATTCAAACTATGGCTACACCTTC.

The CDR3: CASSQDTSGAYEQYF. The CDR3 DNA reads TGCGCCAGCAGCCAAGATACTAGCGGGGCCTACGAGCAGTACTTC. The rearrangement joins TRBV4-3 to TRBJ2-7, with 10 bases that match TRBD2. CDR3 length: 15 residues. CDR1 and CDR2 from the germline V gene are LGHNA and YSLEER. With V trimmed by 0 bases and J by 2 bases, 1 base remained unmatched.

This chain's CDR3 is CASSSSGGKPVPEQFF. In DNA form, the CDR3 reads TGTGCCAGCAGCTCCAGCGGGGGTAAACCTGTTCCTGAGCAGTTCTTC. The chain combines TRBV7-9 with TRBJ2-1, with 8 bases that match TRBD2. Germline trimming cut 4 bases from V and 9 bases from J; bases unmatched to any gene: 14. CDR1 and CDR2 from the germline V gene are SEHNR and FQNEAQ (reference sequence). The CDR3 sequence is 16 residues long.

This clone was seen once. V usage is TRBV11-2 and J usage is TRBJ2-7; D could derive from TRBD1 or TRBD2 (5 bases each). The CDR3 sequence is 15 residues long. Trimming shortened V by 1 base and J by 3 bases, and 13 bases separated the two germline ends. The germline V gene has CDR1 SGHAT and CDR2 FQNNGV. CDR3 nucleotides: TGTGCCAGCAGCTTAGGGAGAATGGGGGTCTACGAGCAGTACTTC. This encodes CASSLGRMGVYEQYF.

This chain joins TRBV27 and TRBJ2-1; D possibly corresponds to TRBD2 (6 bases). Trimming stripped 7 bases from V and 7 bases from J, with 8 bases between. The germline V gene has CDR1 MNHEY and CDR2 SMNVEV (reference sequence). This CDR3 is 11 amino acids long. In DNA, the CDR3 is TGTGCCAGCATGGGACTGAATGAGCAGTTCTTC. It specifies CASMGLNEQFF.

The chain employs TRBV28 and TRBJ2-7, with 11 nucleotides matching TRBD2. This CDR3 has 16 amino acids. V lost 6 bases and J lost 3; bases outside the gene matches: 10. Germline CDR1 is MDHEN and CDR2 is SYDVKM. Here the CDR3 reads CASSLLVGTSGYEQYF. In DNA, the CDR3 is TGTGCCAGCAGCCTACTCGTGGGGACTAGCGGCTACGAGCAGTACTTC.

Points on this clone: A read error may explain this, as a much larger clone is one base away. The V and J genes are TRBV27 and TRBJ2-7; D call uncertain. Trimming took 2 bases from V and 5 from J, leaving 10 bases between them. The CDR3 has 13 amino acids. Per germline, CDR1 MNHEY and CDR2 SMNVEV (reference sequence). This chain's CDR3 is CASSLGQYDEQYF. CDR3 sequence (DNA): TGTGCCAGCAGTTTAGGGCAGTACGACGAGCAGTACTTC.

This chain joins TRBV5-1 and TRBJ2-5; 11 bases are a match to TRBD2. The CDR3 is made up of 15 amino acids. Trimming took 6 bases from V and 1 from J; bases not matched to a gene: 5. Germline CDR1 and CDR2: SGHRS and YFSETQ. CDR3: CASNLGTSGQETQYF. CDR3 DNA: TGCGCCAGCAACCTAGGGACTAGCGGCCAAGAGACCCAGTACTTC.

The V gene is TRBV5-1, the J gene TRBJ2-1, with 9 bases aligning to TRBD2. CDR3 length: 16 amino acids. Germline CDR1 and CDR2: SGHRS and YFSETQ. V shed 0 bases and J 3 bases; nucleotides not matched to a gene: 4. The CDR3 sequence is CASSLDGLAHYNEQFF. The CDR3 DNA reads as TGCGCCAGCAGCTTGGACGGACTAGCGCACTACAATGAGCAGTTCTTC. Based on the CDR3 plus reference TRBV5-1 and TRBJ2-1, the full variable domain is KAGVTQTPRYLIKTRGQQVTLSCSPISGHRSVSWYQQTPGQGLQFLFEYFSETQRNKGNFPGRFSGRQFSNSRSEMNVSTLELGDSALYLCASSLDGLAHYNEQFFGPGTRLTVL.

This clone has a single count. The chain recombines TRBV7-3 with TRBJ2-3; possible D gene TRBD2, 5 bases. Deletions cut 5 bases from V and 3 bases from J, with 21 bases between. Germline-derived CDR1 and CDR2 are SGHTA and FQGTGA. The CDR3 loop spans 17 amino acids. The CDR3 DNA reads TGTGCCAGCAGCCCCATGCTCCGGGGTGCGGGTACAGATACGCAGTATTTT. Encoded protein: CASSPMLRGAGTDTQYF.

This sequence joins TRBV12-5 and TRBJ2-1, with 8 bases aligning to TRBD1. In germline, CDR1 is LGHNT, CDR2 FRNRAP. Trimming took 1 base from V and 4 from J; bases not matched to a gene: 3. The CDR3 runs 15 residues. CDR3 region: CASGLGTGIYNEQFF. In DNA form, the CDR3 reads TGTGCTAGTGGTTTGGGGACAGGGATTTACAATGAGCAGTTCTTC.

The chain couples TRBV11-2 to TRBJ2-7; possible D gene TRBD1, 6 bases. The length of the CDR3 is 18 residues. V was pared by 5 bases and J by 3 bases, with 26 bases between. Germline V gene data show CDR1 as SGHAT and CDR2 as FQNNGV. The CDR3 loop is CASSPVRQGIISYYEQYF. The CDR3 coding sequence is TGTGCCAGCAGCCCTGTCAGGCAGGGGATAATCTCCTACTACGAGCAGTACTTC.

The chain recombines TRBV30 with TRBJ1-4; D is perhaps TRBD1 (6 bases). CDR3 length: 13 residues. Trimming took off 0 bases at V and 12 bases at J, with 14 bases between the two ends. The germline V gene has CDR1 GTSNPN and CDR2 SVGIG (reference sequence). In DNA, the CDR3 is TGTGCCTGGAGTGTACGGACCCCAGGGGAACTGTTTTTT. It encodes CAWSVRTPGELFF.